A single sample gave rise to the 25 T cell receptor beta chains below, sequenced in a study of blood T cells in healthy people across ages. Together with a sample-barcoded 5' primer, a J-beta primer mix was included in a second PCR lasting 7 to 11 cycles. TCRdb analysed the 5' RACE reads with MiXCR anew, one entry per CDR3 protein. The sample includes more than 1,400,000 distinct CDR3 sequences, 42% of them seen just once. The sequenced sample consisted of blood. All receptors derive from a woman between 18 and 30 years old in good health.

This clonotype has at least ten counts. The chain uses TRBV5-1 and TRBJ1-2; D not certain. The CDR3 covers 16 residues. CDR1 is SGHRS and CDR2 is YFSETQ in the germline V gene. The V and J ends lost 0 bases and 3 bases respectively, with 15 bases between them. This CDR3 reads CASSLDATTSHYGYTF. The CDR3, as DNA: TGCGCCAGCAGCTTGGACGCCACAACGAGCCACTATGGCTACACCTTC.

This clonotype was counted between two and nine times. The chain has TRBV7-2 and TRBJ2-1; TRBD2 aligns across 12 bases. Germline V gene sequence: CDR1 SGHTA, CDR2 FQGNSA. CDR3 size: 15 residues. V was pared by 3 bases and J by 8 bases, with 5 bases of the junction left unmatched. CDR3 nucleotide sequence: TGTGCCAGCAGCTTGACTAGCGGGAGTTTCCATGAGCAGTTCTTC. Translating it yields CASSLTSGSFHEQFF.

This clonotype came up a few times. The V call is TRBV7-9, the J call TRBJ1-6, with D hard to call. The V gene lost 1 base and the J gene lost 10 bases, with 5 bases spanning the gap. The CDR3 extends over 12 amino acids. Germline assignment: CDR1 SEHNR and CDR2 FQNEAQ (reference sequence). Here the CDR3 DNA reads TGTGCCAGCAGCTTAGATATATCACCCCTCCACTTT. Protein sequence: CASSLDISPLHF.

This clonotype was found a few times. The V gene is TRBV5-1, the J gene TRBJ2-7; 9 bases are shared with TRBD1. The CDR3 spans 14 residues. The J segment lost 5 bases and the V segment lost 4 bases, leaving 7 bases of the junction unmatched. Germline CDR1 is SGHRS and CDR2 is YFSETQ. The CDR3 bases are TGCGCCAGCAGCATCGGACAGGGGCAACACGAGCAGTACTTC. Protein product: CASSIGQGQHEQYF.

On this clonotype itself: Compared with germline, one end of the junction differs, possibly owing to a read error. The V call is TRBV6-5, the J call TRBJ1-1; D gene uncertain. The length of the CDR3 is 16 residues. CDR1 and CDR2 from the germline V gene are MNHEY and SVGAGI. This chain's CDR3 is CASSPLAAGENTEAFF. The CDR3 nucleotides are TGCGCCAGCAGCCCCTTGGCCGCCGGGGAGAACACTGAAGCTTTCTTT.

There are a few counts of this clonotype. CDR3 residues: CASSLRGPGGGNQPQHF. CDR3 DNA sequence: TGTGCCAGCAGCTTACGCGGGCCAGGGGGTGGCAATCAGCCCCAGCATTTT. V gene TRBV12-3 or TRBV12-4 combines with J gene TRBJ1-5, with 7 positions matching TRBD1. This CDR3 is built from 17 residues. V trimming: 6 bases; J trimming: 2 bases; junction bases outside the gene matches: 13.

In this sample, this clonotype turned up a few times. V usage is TRBV12-3 or TRBV12-4 and J usage is TRBJ1-5, with D perhaps matching TRBD1 (5 bases). There are 13 residues in the CDR3. The ends were cut back, 6 bases at V and 7 bases at J, with 13 bases in the middle. In DNA, the CDR3 is TGTGCCAGCAGCCCCGCGCGGGGGCAGCCCCAGCATTTT. Amino acids: CASSPARGQPQHF.

The chain carries TRBV28 and TRBJ2-7; the D is unclear. The CDR3 totals 11 residues. Germline V gene sequence: CDR1 MDHEN, CDR2 SYDVKM. V lost 6 bases, J lost 6 bases, and 9 bases lay in between. CDR3 sequence reads: CASRIKSEQYF. The DNA of the CDR3 is TGTGCCAGCAGGATTAAGTCCGAGCAGTACTTC. Variable domain in full (rest from reference TRBV28 and TRBJ2-7): DVKVTQSSRYLVKRTGEKVFLECVQDMDHENMFWYRQDPGLGLRLIYFSYDVKMKEKGDIPEGYSVSREKKERFSLILESASTNQTSMYLCASRIKSEQYFGPGTRLTVT.

V and J are TRBV9 and TRBJ2-1; 12 nucleotides align to TRBD2. V was pared by 0 bases and J by 6 bases, with 7 bases of the junction left unmatched. The CDR3 consists of 17 residues. Looked up from germline, CDR1 is SGDLS and CDR2 is YYNGEE. The CDR3 nucleotides are TGTGCCAGCAGCGTAGTGGCTAGCGGGGGGGCTGGCAATGAGCAGTTCTTC. This encodes CASSVVASGGAGNEQFF.

V is TRBV2 and J is TRBJ1-1; D might be TRBD1 (6 bases). Per the germline V gene, CDR1 is SNHLY and CDR2 is FYNNEI. Trimming left V 8 bases short and J 3 bases short, with 16 bases between. The CDR3 length is 14 residues. The CDR3 nucleotides read TGTGCCAGCGGGCCACAGGGTTGGGACACTGAAGCTTTCTTT. This translates into CASGPQGWDTEAFF.

The gene calls are TRBV6-5 and TRBJ2-2; D might be TRBD2 (6 bases). CDR1 is MNHEY, CDR2 SVGAGI, per germline. Trimming pared 6 bases from V and 6 bases from J, leaving 14 bases between. CDR3 size: 14 residues. DNA for the CDR3: TGTGCCAGCAGCCCGAAAGGCGGGGCCGGGGAGCTGTTTTTT. Translation gives CASSPKGGAGELFF.

This clonotype has only a few counts. This sequence joins TRBV2 and TRBJ2-5; 11 bases are a match to TRBD2. J gave up 4 bases and V 7 bases, and 8 bases lay outside the gene matches. CDR1 and CDR2 from the germline V gene are SNHLY and FYNNEI. The CDR3 runs 15 residues. The DNA for the CDR3 is TGTGCCAGCACAGGACTAGCGGGCAACGCAGAGACCCAGTACTTC. Translated: CASTGLAGNAETQYF.

Only a few counts were recorded for this clonotype. The rearrangement links TRBV7-8 to TRBJ1-2; D may be TRBD1 (5 bases). This CDR3 is 14 amino acids long. CDR1 SGHVS and CDR2 FQNEAQ come from the germline V gene. The V end lost 5 bases, the J end lost 5 bases, and 15 bases lay between the germline ends. The CDR3, as DNA: TGTGCCAGCAGCCGCCGGGGCGCGGATTATGGCTACACCTTC. Its translation: CASSRRGADYGYTF.

J is TRBJ2-7 and V is TRBV7-8; 9 nucleotides agree with TRBD2. This CDR3 spans 16 amino acids. The ends lost 5 bases at V and 2 bases at J; junction bases unmatched: 10. Per germline, CDR1 SGHVS and CDR2 FQNEAQ. The CDR3 DNA reads as TGTGCCAGCAGCAAAGGACTAGCGCAATTGACCTACGAGCAGTACTTC. This encodes CASSKGLAQLTYEQYF.

In its sample, this clonotype was seen many times. The genes are TRBV7-2 and TRBJ2-7; 9 nucleotides align to TRBD2. This CDR3 is built from 14 residues. The germline V gene has CDR1 SGHTA and CDR2 FQGNSA. J lost 3 bases, V lost 5 bases, and 5 bases had no gene match. CDR3 in amino acids: CASSPQTSGYEQYF. CDR3 sequence (DNA): TGTGCCAGCAGCCCCCAGACTAGCGGCTACGAGCAGTACTTC.

CDR3 coding DNA: TGTGCCAGCAGTGGACATCTTTGGGCTGGGGCCAACGTCCTGACTTTC. It translates to CASSGHLWAGANVLTF. This sequence joins TRBV6-6 and TRBJ2-6; D perhaps matches TRBD1 (5 bases). Trimming cost V 5 bases and J 2 bases, with 13 bases left between them. Germline CDR1 MNHNY, CDR2 SVGAGI (reference sequence). This CDR3 contains 16 residues.

The V gene is TRBV20-1, the J gene TRBJ2-7, with a possible D match to TRBD1 (6 bases). CDR1 is DFQATT and CDR2 is SNEGSKA in the germline V gene (reference sequence). V was trimmed by 6 bases and J by 3 bases, leaving 15 bases between them. The CDR3 is 13 amino acids. This chain's CDR3 is CSAESGQSYEQYF. The CDR3 bases are TGCAGTGCAGAGTCCGGACAGAGCTACGAGCAGTACTTC.

V gene TRBV4-1 combines with J gene TRBJ2-2; 9 positions match TRBD1. CDR3 length: 16 amino acids. Germline assignment: CDR1 MGHRA and CDR2 YSYEKL. The trim removed 0 bases at V and 3 bases at J, leaving 2 bases unmatched. CDR3 sequence: CASSQDTGGYTGELFF. The CDR3 DNA reads as TGCGCCAGCAGCCAAGACACAGGGGGCTACACCGGGGAGCTGTTTTTT.

To note about this clonotype: A junction end diverges from the germline sequence, so it may reflect a read error. The genes are TRBV5-1 and TRBJ1-2; a possible D gene is TRBD1 (6 bases). This CDR3 is built from 15 residues. Germline loops: CDR1 SGHRS, CDR2 YFSETQ. CDR3 region: CASSPVWDNRPGYNF. CDR3 nucleotide sequence: TGCGCCAGCAGCCCAGTCTGGGACAACCGACCAGGCTACAACTTC.

The rearrangement uses TRBV15 and TRBJ2-7; TRBD2 might be the D (6 bases). This CDR3 comprises 13 residues. V lost 5 bases to trimming and J lost 6 bases, with 14 bases between them. CDR1 is LNHNV, CDR2 YYDKDF, per germline (reference sequence). CDR3 in DNA: TGTGCCACCAGCGCGGGACCCACGGGCGAGCAGTACTTC. Protein: CATSAGPTGEQYF.

The chain couples TRBV6-5 to TRBJ2-5; a possible D gene is TRBD1 (6 bases). With 6 bases removed from V and 11 bases from J, the gap between germline ends came to 13 bases. This CDR3 is built from 11 residues. Germline CDR1 MNHEY, CDR2 SVGAGI. The CDR3 nucleotides read TGTGCCAGCAGCTACCGACAGGAGCAGTACTTC. Amino acids: CASSYRQEQYF.

The chain has TRBV7-2 and TRBJ1-1, with a weak D call TRBD1 (6 bases). Trimming took 8 bases from V and 5 from J, leaving 21 bases between them. Germline V gene lookup returns CDR1 SGHTA and CDR2 FQGNSA. The CDR3 consists of 15 residues. CDR3 in amino acids: CASDAGGWMGTEAFF. The CDR3 DNA reads as TGTGCCAGCGACGCTGGGGGCTGGATGGGAACTGAAGCTTTCTTT.

There are a few counts of this clonotype. The chain employs TRBV10-3 and TRBJ2-5, with TRBD1 matching over 9 bases. Unmatched junction bases numbered 17, after V lost 4 bases and J lost 11 bases. Per germline, CDR1 ENHRY and CDR2 SYGVKD. This CDR3 spans 16 amino acids. The CDR3 DNA sequence: TGTGCCATCAGTGTCTCACAGGGGGCGCGAGGCAATGAGCAGTACTTC. This translates into CAISVSQGARGNEQYF.

This clonotype was detected only a few times. V and J are TRBV2 and TRBJ1-2; 7 bases map to TRBD1. V lost 5 bases, J lost 8 bases, and 11 bases stayed unmatched. The CDR3 length is 14 residues. The germline CDR1 and CDR2 sequences are SNHLY and FYNNEI. The CDR3 is CASSSQGERGGYTF. Written as DNA, the CDR3 is TGTGCCAGCAGTTCCCAGGGGGAGCGCGGCGGCTACACCTTC.

The chain is built from TRBV20-1 and TRBJ2-3; maybe TRBD2 (6 bases). The V end lost 6 bases, the J end lost 0 bases, and 16 bases lay between the germline ends. From germline, CDR1 is DFQATT and CDR2 SNEGSKA (reference sequence). This CDR3 is 15 amino acids long. The CDR3 loop is CSALEGTASTDTQYF. The CDR3 DNA reads TGCAGTGCCCTGGAGGGGACTGCGAGCACAGATACGCAGTATTTT.